These 3 T cell receptor beta chains share one sample of origin, sequenced in a study of blood T cell repertoires in COVID-19 (dated by TCRdb to the early 2020s). Library prep was done by the immunoSEQ multiplex PCR assay. The table was pulled from immuneACCESS by TCRdb, which kept in-frame rearrangements only. Such tables lose some clones; where checked, under half of the loss comes from unresolved V genes, and the rest has no known cause. The sample table records about 210,000 clones; more than 70% of these occur just once. The top ten constitute less than 3.5% of the sample. Sequenced: peripheral blood. These receptors all stem from a man aged 50 or older with active or convalescent COVID-19.

The chain uses TRBV29-1 and TRBJ2-7; D might be TRBD1 (5 bases). Germline assignment: CDR1 SQVTM and CDR2 ANQGSEA. This CDR3 contains 12 residues. V lost 0 bases, J lost 4 bases, and 7 bases lay in between. CDR3 region: CSVEETAYEQYF. Written as DNA, the CDR3 is TGCAGCGTTGAAGAGACAGCTTACGAGCAGTACTTC.

The CDR3: CASSLASPGGGNTGELFF. In DNA, the CDR3 is TGTGCCAGCAGCTTAGCATCCCCGGGAGGGGGCAACACCGGGGAGCTGTTTTTT. This chain uses TRBV11-2 with TRBJ2-2; weak D call: TRBD2 (8 bases). The V gene's germline CDR1 is SGHAT and CDR2 FQNNGV. Trimming left V 1 base short and J 2 bases short, with 17 bases between. The CDR3 has 18 residues.

The chain links TRBV29-1 to TRBJ1-2; D may be TRBD1 (5 bases). The germline V gene has CDR1 SQVTM and CDR2 ANQGSEA. Trimming shortened V by 4 bases and J by 7 bases, and 13 bases separated the two germline ends. CDR3 length: 12 amino acids. The CDR3 DNA reads TGCAGCGTTGTCGGGGGTTTCGGTGGCTACACCTTC. It codes for CSVVGGFGGYTF.